This is a list of T cell receptor beta chains from one sample in a study of blood T cell repertoires in COVID-19. TCRdb's copy holds only in-frame clones and misses some; the assay was immunoSEQ multiplex PCR. This table holds roughly 30,000 clones, 70% to 90% found once. The material sequenced was peripheral blood. The receptors were gathered from a human donor in a cohort sampled during active COVID-19. The CDR3 runs from the conserved cysteine through the conserved F or W. The D gene is left open where the match is weak. The size entry is marked missing in some rows and otherwise reads once, few, many or a size class.

CASSLWTNVAEQYF,TGCGCCAGCAGCTTGTGGACAAACGTTGCCGAGCAGTACTTC,14,NA,TRBJ2-7,NA,TRBV5-1
CASSPVAGGTDTQYF,TGTGCCAGCAGCCCAGTAGCGGGGGGCACAGATACGCAGTATTTT,15,TRBD2,TRBJ2-3,NA,TRBV7-3
CASGPGLAEQFF,TGTGCTAGTGGTCCGGGACTAGCTGAGCAGTTCTTC,12,TRBD2,TRBJ2-1,NA,TRBV12-5
CASSYDRTPEAFF,TGTGCCAGCAGTTATGACAGAACCCCTGAAGCTTTCTTT,13,NA,TRBJ1-1,NA,TRBV6-5
CASSDSAGADTQYF,TGTGCCAGCAGTGACTCGGCGGGAGCAGATACGCAGTATTTT,14,TRBD2,TRBJ2-3,NA,TRBV6-4
CASSPPSVTNYGYTF,TGTGCCAGCTCACCCCCAAGCGTGACTAACTATGGCTACACCTTC,15,NA,TRBJ1-2,NA,TRBV18
CACGSAGAPAYEQYF,TGTGCCTGTGGATCAGCGGGGGCACCTGCCTACGAGCAGTACTTC,15,TRBD2,TRBJ2-7,NA,TRBV6-5
CASSLVASGPYEQYF,TGTGCCAGCAGCTTAGTTGCTAGCGGTCCCTACGAGCAGTACTTC,15,TRBD2,TRBJ2-7,NA,TRBV11-1
CAISQTSGGYTDTQYF,TGTGCCATCAGCCAGACTAGCGGGGGTTACACAGATACGCAGTATTTT,16,TRBD2,TRBJ2-3,NA,TRBV10-3
CASSVLGGTNTGELFF,TGTGCCAGCAGCGTATTGGGGGGGACGAACACCGGGGAGCTGTTTTTT,16,TRBD2,TRBJ2-2,few,TRBV9
CASSQGGNTEAFF,TGCGCCAGCAGCCAGGGGGGTAACACTGAAGCTTTCTTT,13,NA,TRBJ1-1,NA,TRBV4-1
CASSLSLTTTYNEQFF,TGTGCCAGCAGCCTGTCGCTTACTACCACCTACAATGAGCAGTTCTTC,16,NA,TRBJ2-1,NA,TRBV6-2/TRBV6-3
CASSRTGDNTGELFF,TGTGCCAGCAGCCGGACAGGGGATAACACCGGGGAGCTGTTTTTT,15,TRBD1,TRBJ2-2,few,TRBV6-2/TRBV6-3
CASSIERQYTGELFF,TGTGCCAGTAGTATAGAAAGACAATACACCGGGGAGCTGTTTTTT,15,NA,TRBJ2-2,NA,TRBV19
CASSVLTGGRGELFF,TGTGCCAGCAGCGTCTTAACAGGGGGCAGGGGGGAGCTGTTTTTT,15,TRBD1,TRBJ2-2,NA,TRBV9
CATSGLNQGGTDTQYF,TGTGCCACCAGTGGTCTAAATCAGGGGGGCACAGATACGCAGTATTTT,16,TRBD1,TRBJ2-3,NA,TRBV2
CASSRQGAGHEQYF,TGTGCCAGCAGCCGACAGGGGGCAGGACATGAGCAGTACTTC,14,TRBD1,TRBJ2-7,NA,TRBV7-9
CASSQDPTGAGANVLTF,TGTGCCAGCAGCCAAGACCCGACAGGGGCTGGGGCCAACGTCCTGACTTTC,17,TRBD1,TRBJ2-6,NA,TRBV3-1/TRBV3-2
CASSDSFYGYTF,TGTGCCAGCAGTGATTCCTTCTATGGCTACACCTTC,12,NA,TRBJ1-2,NA,TRBV6-1
CASSLGGRGSQPQHF,TGTGCCAGCAGCTTAGGGGGTCGGGGTAGTCAGCCCCAGCATTTT,15,NA,TRBJ1-5,NA,TRBV7-2
CASSAQGGDTQYF,TGTGCCAGCAGCGCCCAGGGTGGAGATACGCAGTATTTT,13,NA,TRBJ2-3,once,TRBV9
CASSARQGVSSDTQYF,TGCGCCAGCAGCGCAAGACAGGGGGTATCGTCAGATACGCAGTATTTT,16,TRBD1,TRBJ2-3,NA,TRBV5-1
CASSLGQGTIAEAFF,TGTGCCAGCAGCCTGGGACAGGGGACTATCGCTGAAGCTTTCTTT,15,TRBD1,TRBJ1-1,few,TRBV14
CASSLERRGGYNEQFF,TGTGCCAGCAGCTTAGAGAGGCGGGGCGGCTACAATGAGCAGTTCTTC,16,NA,TRBJ2-1,NA,TRBV11-2
CASSPLLGGEAFF,TGCGCCAGCAGCCCACTTTTAGGAGGGGAAGCTTTCTTT,13,NA,TRBJ1-1,few,TRBV5-1
CASSMMAGPSQPQHF,TGTGCCAGTAGTATGATGGCGGGCCCCAGCCAGCCCCAGCATTTT,15,NA,TRBJ1-5,NA,TRBV19
CASSQDRTSGTYNEQFF,TGTGCCAGCAGCCAAGATCGGACTAGCGGTACCTACAATGAGCAGTTCTTC,17,TRBD2,TRBJ2-1,NA,TRBV3-1/TRBV3-2
CASTSRPIGRSRTDTQYF,TGTGCCAGCACCTCTAGACCTATCGGGAGGAGCAGAACAGATACGCAGTATTTT,18,TRBD2,TRBJ2-3,NA,TRBV11-3
CASSYRGVSTDTQYF,TGTGCCAGCAGCTACCGGGGGGTGAGCACAGATACGCAGTATTTT,15,TRBD2,TRBJ2-3,NA,TRBV7-2
CASSKSVRRRNQPQHF,TGTGCCAGCAGCAAAAGCGTCCGGCGGCGCAATCAGCCCCAGCATTTT,16,NA,TRBJ1-5,NA,TRBV21-1
CASSVSGLAGEETQYF,TGTGCCAGTAGTGTCTCGGGACTAGCGGGAGAAGAGACCCAGTACTTC,16,TRBD2,TRBJ2-5,once,TRBV19
CASSLDPGTQYF,TGTGCCAGCAGCTTAGATCCAGGCACCCAGTACTTC,12,NA,TRBJ2-5,NA,TRBV7-2
CASSPGTGGGYTF,TGTGCCAGCAGCCCCGGGACAGGGGGAGGCTACACCTTC,13,TRBD1,TRBJ1-2,NA,TRBV27
CASSPYLGTDTQYF,TGTGCCAGCAGCCCCTATCTTGGCACAGATACGCAGTATTTT,14,NA,TRBJ2-3,few,TRBV9
CASSANGQDNNSPLHF,TGCGCCAGCAGTGCGAATGGACAGGATAATAATTCACCCCTCCACTTT,16,TRBD1,TRBJ1-6,NA,TRBV10-2
CASSLGQPSSGNTIYF,TGTGCCAGCAGCCTAGGACAGCCCAGCTCTGGAAACACCATATATTTT,16,NA,TRBJ1-3,few,TRBV7-6
CASSTGGYEQYF,TGTGCCAGCAGCACTGGCGGCTACGAGCAGTACTTC,12,NA,TRBJ2-7,NA,TRBV5-4
CASSGSDRGWNTGELFF,TGTGCCAGCAGCGGTAGTGATCGGGGGTGGAACACCGGGGAGCTGTTTTTT,17,NA,TRBJ2-2,NA,TRBV7-8
CASSDGPWGEETQYF,TGTGCCAGCAGTGATGGACCCTGGGGGGAAGAGACCCAGTACTTC,15,NA,TRBJ2-5,NA,TRBV2
CASSLMGAVPYEQYF,TGTGCCAGCAGCCTGATGGGGGCCGTCCCCTACGAGCAGTACTTC,15,NA,TRBJ2-7,once,TRBV7-3
CASSLGTVNEQFF,TGTGCCAGCAGCTTAGGGACAGTCAATGAGCAGTTCTTC,13,NA,TRBJ2-1,NA,TRBV7-9
CAIRTGTEVGEQYF,TGTGCCATCAGAACCGGGACAGAGGTTGGGGAGCAGTACTTC,14,TRBD1,TRBJ2-7,NA,TRBV10-3
CASSQGSASGDNEQFF,TGCGCCAGCAGCCAAGGATCGGCTAGCGGGGACAATGAGCAGTTCTTC,16,TRBD2,TRBJ2-1,NA,TRBV4-1
CASSEFLTDTNYGYTF,TGTGCCAGCAGTGAATTTTTAACAGATACTAACTATGGCTACACCTTC,16,NA,TRBJ1-2,NA,TRBV2
CASSQTGGREYQETQYF,TGCGCCAGCAGCCAAACAGGGGGCAGGGAGTACCAAGAGACCCAGTACTTC,17,TRBD1,TRBJ2-5,NA,TRBV4-1
CASSVRGTVSYNEQFF,TGTGCCAGCAGCGTACGGGGAACAGTCTCCTACAATGAGCAGTTCTTC,16,NA,TRBJ2-1,NA,TRBV9
CASSQNSGTSGYEQFF,TGTGCCAGCAGTCAAAACTCCGGGACTAGCGGCTATGAGCAGTTCTTC,16,TRBD2,TRBJ2-1,NA,TRBV6-6
CASRPDQGMGNYGYTF,TGCGCCAGCAGACCCGACCAGGGGATGGGTAACTATGGCTACACCTTC,16,NA,TRBJ1-2,NA,TRBV5-1
CASSLGAGSPTQYF,TGTGCCAGCAGCTTAGGGGCGGGGAGCCCTACGCAGTATTTT,14,NA,TRBJ2-3,NA,TRBV7-9
CASSSWTDYNEQFF,TGTGCCAGCAGTTCCTGGACAGATTACAATGAGCAGTTCTTC,14,NA,TRBJ2-1,NA,TRBV27